Described below is a single T cell receptor (beta chain) sequence and its context. Its antigen is as yet unknown. Losses at the gene ends were 8 bases for V and 3 bases for J; bases not matched to a gene: 4. From germline, CDR1 is MNHNS and CDR2 SASEGT. CDR3 length: 14 amino acids. TCRdb ran MiXCR on the 5' RACE reads and lists one entry per CDR3 protein. The sample consists of 700,000 to 1,000,000 distinct CDR3 sequences, roughly 12% of them appearing once. The sample is drawn from a study of CD8 T cells in ankylosing spondylitis. Findings and caveats of the study: Within ankylosing spondylitis blood, a TCR beta motif made up of seven to nine highly homologous variants appeared to be characteristic.

The sample comprised blood, either unsorted or a sorted T cell fraction (not recorded which). The rearrangement joins TRBV6-1 to TRBJ2-1, with 10 bases that match TRBD2. The TCR comes from a male donor with ankylosing spondylitis. In DNA form, the CDR3 reads TGTGCCAGCGTCCGACTAGCGGGCTACAATGAGCAGTTCTTC. Amino acids: CASVRLAGYNEQFF.